Following are 14 T cell receptor beta chains from one sample sequenced in a study of shared T cell receptors in the human thymus. Sequencing used immunoSEQ multiplex PCR; TCRdb keeps in-frame clones, though not all of them. The sample yields a few hundred thousand clones, 95% seen once. Material for sequencing was thymocytes. These receptor sequences come from a human donor.

V usage is TRBV6-6 and J usage is TRBJ1-5; 10 nucleotides agree with TRBD1. The V segment lost 0 bases and the J segment 6 bases; nucleotides outside the gene matches: 5. Germline values: CDR1 MNHNY, CDR2 SVGAGI (reference sequence). The CDR3 spans 16 residues. CDR3 in DNA: TGTGCCAGCAGTTACTCCGACAGGGGGCGAGGTCAGCCCCAGCATTTT. The encoded protein is CASSYSDRGRGQPQHF.

This chain connects TRBV29-1 to TRBJ2-7, with 8 bases matching TRBD2. Germline V gene sequence: CDR1 SQVTM, CDR2 ANQGSEA. The CDR3 consists of 14 residues. The V gene end was trimmed by 4 bases and the J gene end by 3 bases; junction bases not matched to a gene: 8. CDR3 residues: CSVGPSGPGYEQYF. For the CDR3, the DNA is TGCAGCGTTGGCCCTAGCGGGCCAGGCTACGAGCAGTACTTC.

This clone was seen a single time. The rearrangement links TRBV5-6 to TRBJ2-1; D is perhaps TRBD1 or TRBD2 (6 bases each). Trimming left V 1 base short and J 8 bases short, with 19 bases between. The CDR3 covers 16 residues. CDR1 and CDR2 from the germline V gene are SGHDT and YYEEEE. DNA of the CDR3: TGTGCCAGCAGCTTGACTGGGGGGCCCATAATGTATGAGCAGTTCTTC. Its translation is CASSLTGGPIMYEQFF. Based on the CDR3 plus reference TRBV5-6 and TRBJ2-1, the full variable domain is DAGVTQSPTHLIKTRGQQVTLRCSPKSGHDTVSWYQQALGQGPQFIFQYYEEEERQRGNFPDRFSGHQFPNYSSELNVNALLLGDSALYLCASSLTGGPIMYEQFFGPGTRLTVL.

About this clone: Other DNA sequences in this specimen translate into the identical CDR3. The rearrangement uses TRBV18 and TRBJ2-1; a possible D gene is TRBD1 (6 bases). This CDR3 has 11 amino acids. Per the germline V gene, CDR1 is KGHSH and CDR2 is LQKENI. The V and J ends lost 5 bases and 7 bases respectively, with 6 bases between them. This CDR3 is CASSRGNEQFF. CDR3 bases: TGTGCCAGCTCAAGGGGGAATGAGCAGTTCTTC.

The chain is built from TRBV5-1 and TRBJ2-3, with a possible D match to TRBD1 (6 bases). Germline V gives CDR1 SGHRS, CDR2 YFSETQ. Trimming shortened V by 3 bases and J by 0 bases, and 8 bases separated the two germline ends. The CDR3 spans 14 residues. As DNA, the CDR3 is TGCGCCAGCAGCTGGACAGAAAGCACAGATACGCAGTATTTT. Amino acids: CASSWTESTDTQYF.

V and J are TRBV27 and TRBJ2-7; D gene uncertain. The CDR3 sequence is 11 residues long. The V and J ends lost 3 bases and 5 bases respectively, with 5 bases between them. Germline-derived CDR1 and CDR2 are MNHEY and SMNVEV (reference sequence). The CDR3 sequence: CASSLRNEQYF. The CDR3 DNA sequence: TGTGCCAGCAGTTTGAGAAACGAGCAGTACTTC.

The chain combines TRBV7-9 with TRBJ1-3, with 10 bases lining up with TRBD1. CDR1 is SEHNR and CDR2 is FQNEAQ in the germline V gene (reference sequence). Germline trimming cut 5 bases from V and 1 base from J; bases unmatched to any gene: 8. CDR3 length: 17 amino acids. The CDR3 sequence is CASSLFGTGDSGNTIYF. The CDR3 region has the DNA TGTGCCAGCAGCCTTTTCGGGACAGGGGATTCTGGAAACACCATATATTTT.

This clone came up once. The chain couples TRBV7-9 to TRBJ2-3; perhaps D is TRBD1 or TRBD2 (6 bases each). Deletions cut 7 bases from V and 5 bases from J, with 19 bases between. The CDR3 has 15 amino acids. Looked up from germline, CDR1 is SEHNR and CDR2 is FQNEAQ (reference sequence). Here the CDR3 reads CASTPRGLPEDTQYF. The CDR3 DNA sequence: TGTGCCAGCACCCCCCGGGGGCTGCCGGAAGATACGCAGTATTTT. The complete variable domain, with remaining parts taken from reference TRBV7-9 and TRBJ2-3, reads DTGVSQNPRHKITKRGQNVTFRCDPISEHNRLYWYRQTLGQGPEFLTYFQNEAQLEKSRLLSDRFSAERPKGSFSTLEIQRTEQGDSAMYLCASTPRGLPEDTQYFGPGTRLTVL.

The chain's CDR3 is CASRVSRGGETQYF. In DNA form, the CDR3 reads TGTGCCAGCAGGGTCAGTAGGGGCGGAGAGACCCAGTACTTC. This rearrangement joins TRBV5-8 to TRBJ2-5; a possible D gene is TRBD1 (5 bases). CDR1 is SGHTS, CDR2 YDEGEE, per germline. V lost 5 bases and J 4 bases, leaving 15 bases between the germline ends. This CDR3 has 14 amino acids.

The chain has TRBV28 and TRBJ1-5; D is perhaps TRBD1 (5 bases). The V gene's germline CDR1 is MDHEN and CDR2 SYDVKM. Deletions cut 1 base from V and 0 bases from J, with 10 bases between. This CDR3 comprises 16 residues. CDR3 sequence: CASSLLGDYSNQPQHF. CDR3 in DNA: TGTGCCAGCAGTTTATTAGGGGATTATAGCAATCAGCCCCAGCATTTT.

This chain uses TRBV14 with TRBJ2-3, with 9 bases matching TRBD2. V lost 4 bases to trimming and J lost 2 bases; unmatched junction nucleotides: 31. This CDR3 has 24 amino acids. From germline, CDR1 is SGHDN and CDR2 FVKESK. The chain's CDR3 is CASSPYPPVNYFFSLAGDTDTQYF. CDR3 nucleotides: TGTGCCAGCAGCCCGTACCCTCCGGTTAATTACTTCTTTAGTTTAGCGGGAGACACAGATACGCAGTATTTT.

V gene TRBV5-5 combines with J gene TRBJ1-2; D gene uncertain. Germline V gene lookup returns CDR1 SGHKS and CDR2 YYEKEE (reference sequence). The V end was cut by 0 bases, the J end by 4 bases, with 13 bases between. The CDR3 is 15 residues long. In nucleotides, the CDR3 is TGTGCCAGCAGCTTGGGGCTCGGGCACGTCTATGGCTACACCTTC. Translating gives CASSLGLGHVYGYTF.

The V gene is TRBV5-5, the J gene TRBJ1-2; D is possibly TRBD1 (5 bases). The germline V gene has CDR1 SGHKS and CDR2 YYEKEE (reference sequence). The CDR3 runs 12 residues. Deletions cut 5 bases from V and 3 bases from J, with 8 bases between. The CDR3 DNA reads TGTGCCAGCAGTTCGACAGACTATGGCTACACCTTC. This sequence encodes CASSSTDYGYTF. Together with reference TRBV5-5 and TRBJ1-2, the CDR3 gives the full variable domain: DAGVTQSPTHLIKTRGQQVTLRCSPISGHKSVSWYQQVLGQGPQFIFQYYEKEERGRGNFPDRFSARQFPNYSSELNVNALLLGDSALYLCASSSTDYGYTFGSGTRLTVV.

The genes are TRBV14 and TRBJ2-2; D is ambiguous. The germline CDR1 and CDR2 sequences are SGHDN and FVKESK. Trimming removed 2 bases at V and 5 bases at J, with 12 bases between. The CDR3 covers 15 residues. The CDR3 region is CASSQPTGETGELFF. The CDR3 DNA follows: TGTGCCAGCAGCCAACCCACCGGAGAAACCGGGGAGCTGTTTTTT.